The T cell receptor beta chain described here comes from a study of cytomegalovirus exposure and HLA in healthy donors. TCRdb keeps only in-frame clones here, not all; method: immunoSEQ multiplex PCR. Here the sample spans 160,000 or so clones, 88% being singletons. On this clone: Its antigen is not known.

Study-wide results and caveats: It was reportedly the case that the classifier diagnosed cytomegalovirus status with high specificity and sensitivity. Researchers counted over 150 TCR beta chains as cytomegalovirus-associated.

This CDR3 is built from 14 residues. The germline V gene has CDR1 SNHLY and CDR2 FYNNEI. With 8 bases removed from V and 2 bases from J, the gap between germline ends came to 15 bases. The TCR was taken from a man between 18 and 29 years old in good health and CMV-seronegative. The sample was PBMCs. This chain joins TRBV2 and TRBJ2-5; D perhaps matches TRBD2 (6 bases). CDR3 sequence reads: CASDLSGTQETQYF. DNA of the CDR3: TGTGCCAGCGATTTGTCCGGGACTCAAGAGACCCAGTACTTC.